Given below is one T cell receptor (beta chain) in context. These data come from a study of blood T cell repertoires in COVID-19. Libraries were prepared by immunoSEQ multiplex PCR; TCRdb keeps only in-frame clonotypes and omits some of them. The sample has under 400,000 clones; 80% to 90% are singletons. The study recruited people aged roughly 18 to 89 years across around 24 US areas. The V segment lost 2 bases and the J segment 11 bases; nucleotides outside the gene matches: 7. CDR1 is KGHSH and CDR2 is LQKENI in the germline V gene. The length of the CDR3 is 14 residues. The sequence derives from a woman aged 40 to 50 with acute COVID-19. The sequenced sample consisted of PBMCs or T cells enriched from blood (not recorded which). The V call is TRBV18, the J call TRBJ2-1, with 9 bases aligning to TRBD2. The CDR3 reads CASSPRGLALKQFF. The CDR3 DNA sequence: TGTGCCAGCTCACCAAGGGGACTAGCCCTAAAGCAGTTCTTC.